This T cell receptor (beta chain) came from a study of T cell responses to AZD1222 COVID-19 vaccine. About this clone itself: The antigen is undetermined.

Sequencing was performed with immunoSEQ multiplex PCR; in TCRdb, only in-frame clones are kept and a portion is missing. The profile covers 100,000 to 120,000 clones, with roughly 92% appearing a single time and almost 2.5% taken by the ten largest. Study-wide findings and caveats: Donor demographics were predominantly white British with a female majority; clonal diversity may be underestimated.

This CDR3 region has 14 residues. Germline values: CDR1 KGHSH, CDR2 LQKENI. The ends were cut back, 2 bases at V and 2 bases at J, with 8 bases in the middle. The sequenced sample was peripheral blood, obtained 28 days after the second AZD1222 dose. This sequence was found in an adult who received the AZD1222 COVID-19 vaccine. The V and J genes are TRBV18 and TRBJ2-3; no clear D. The CDR3: CASSPNSDTDTQYF. DNA for the CDR3: TGTGCCAGCTCACCAAACAGCGACACAGATACGCAGTATTTT. The full variable domain, completed using reference TRBV18 and TRBJ2-3, is NAGVMQNPRHLVRRRGQEARLRCSPMKGHSHVYWYRQLPEEGLKFMVYLQKENIIDESGMPKERFSAEFPKEGPSILRIQQVVRGDSAAYFCASSPNSDTDTQYFGPGTRLTVL.